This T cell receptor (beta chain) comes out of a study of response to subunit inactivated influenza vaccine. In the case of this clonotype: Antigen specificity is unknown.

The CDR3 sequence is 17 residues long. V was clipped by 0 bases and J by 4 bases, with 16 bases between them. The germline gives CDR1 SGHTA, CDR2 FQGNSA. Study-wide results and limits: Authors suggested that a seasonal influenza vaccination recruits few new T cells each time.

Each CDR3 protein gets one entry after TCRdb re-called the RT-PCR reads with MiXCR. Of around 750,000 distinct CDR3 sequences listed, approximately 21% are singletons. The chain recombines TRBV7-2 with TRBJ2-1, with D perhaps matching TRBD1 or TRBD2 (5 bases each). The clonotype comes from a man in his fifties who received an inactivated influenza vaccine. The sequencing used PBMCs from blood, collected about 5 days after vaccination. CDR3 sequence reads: CASSLAGPGREYNEQFF. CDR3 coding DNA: TGTGCCAGCAGCTTAGCGGGCCCAGGCAGGGAGTACAATGAGCAGTTCTTC.